These 5 T cell receptor beta chains share one sample of origin, sequenced in a study of graft-versus-host responses after intestinal transplantation. Using immunoSEQ multiplex PCR, the repertoire was profiled, and TCRdb retains in-frame clones only, with some absent. The sample yields nearly 100,000 clones, 90% seen once. Sample: PBMCs, taken around 450 days after intestinal transplant. The receptor set was obtained from a human patient who received an intestinal transplant, so some T cells may come from the graft donor.

The V and J genes are TRBV5-1 and TRBJ1-3; 8 positions match TRBD1. This CDR3 is built from 15 residues. The V gene's germline CDR1 is SGHRS and CDR2 YFSETQ. The V and J ends lost 4 bases and 4 bases, in that order; junction bases with no gene match: 7. CDR3 bases: TGCGCCAGCAGCGAGACCAGGGGGCAAGGAAACACCATATATTTT. Protein sequence: CASSETRGQGNTIYF.

The V and J genes are TRBV5-6 and TRBJ2-7; D is unclear. With 2 bases removed from V and 3 bases from J, the gap between germline ends came to 6 bases. Germline values: CDR1 SGHDT, CDR2 YYEEEE. The length of the CDR3 is 12 residues. The CDR3 spells CASSFGSYEQYF. In nucleotides, the CDR3 is TGTGCCAGCAGCTTTGGCAGCTACGAGCAGTACTTC.

V gene TRBV11-2 combines with J gene TRBJ2-5; TRBD2 might be the D (5 bases). The better agreement between TRBJ2-7 and the DNA end casts doubt on the J call. This CDR3 has 14 amino acids. Germline V CDR1 and CDR2: SGHAT, FQNNGV. The CDR3 protein is CASSLSGSSYEQYF. The CDR3 bases are TGTGCCAGCAGCTTAAGTGGGAGCTCCTACGAGCAGTACTTC.

The chain employs TRBV5-4 and TRBJ1-1; D possibly corresponds to TRBD1 (6 bases). The CDR3 has 13 residues. The V end was cut by 1 base, the J end by 5 bases, with 9 bases between. Looked up from germline, CDR1 is SGHNT and CDR2 is YYREEE (reference sequence). The CDR3 sequence: CASSLTGLTEAFF. For the CDR3, the DNA is TGTGCCAGCAGCTTGACAGGGCTTACTGAAGCTTTCTTT.

The table lists this clone with a few counts. V usage is TRBV4-2 and J usage is TRBJ2-3, with D tentatively TRBD1 or TRBD2 (5 bases each). There are 15 residues in the CDR3. V was trimmed by 0 bases and J by 2 bases, leaving 9 bases between them. In germline, CDR1 is LGHNA, CDR2 YNFKEQ. CDR3 protein: CASSQDTGPTDTQYF. The CDR3 coding sequence is TGTGCCAGCAGCCAAGATACGGGGCCCACAGATACGCAGTATTTT.